This T cell receptor beta chain was found in a study of T-cell memory formation after mild COVID-19. General study results and limits: SARS-CoV-2 specificity was not confirmed for second-wave clones peaking on day 37.

Ten or more counts support this clonotype. Its antigen is undetermined. Libraries for TCRalpha and TCRbeta carried sample barcodes and unique molecular identifiers via 5'RACE. Via MiXCR, TCRdb re-called the 5' RACE reads, giving one row per CDR3 protein. Among approximately 400,000 distinct CDR3 sequences, around 17% were seen once, and the ten largest hold around a fifth. The V gene lost 5 bases and the J gene lost 9 bases, with 17 bases spanning the gap. This CDR3 contains 14 residues. This sequence was found in a man younger than 35 who had mild COVID-19 (a few samples of this study predate the infection). Cell type and time point are not known. The V call is TRBV12-3 or TRBV12-4, the J call TRBJ2-1; TRBD2 might be the D (7 bases). The sample was PBMCs or a T cell subset sorted from them (not recorded which). The CDR3 loop reads CASSPQAGAGEQFF. The CDR3 nucleotides are TGTGCCAGCAGTCCGCAGGCGGGGGCTGGTGAGCAGTTCTTC.